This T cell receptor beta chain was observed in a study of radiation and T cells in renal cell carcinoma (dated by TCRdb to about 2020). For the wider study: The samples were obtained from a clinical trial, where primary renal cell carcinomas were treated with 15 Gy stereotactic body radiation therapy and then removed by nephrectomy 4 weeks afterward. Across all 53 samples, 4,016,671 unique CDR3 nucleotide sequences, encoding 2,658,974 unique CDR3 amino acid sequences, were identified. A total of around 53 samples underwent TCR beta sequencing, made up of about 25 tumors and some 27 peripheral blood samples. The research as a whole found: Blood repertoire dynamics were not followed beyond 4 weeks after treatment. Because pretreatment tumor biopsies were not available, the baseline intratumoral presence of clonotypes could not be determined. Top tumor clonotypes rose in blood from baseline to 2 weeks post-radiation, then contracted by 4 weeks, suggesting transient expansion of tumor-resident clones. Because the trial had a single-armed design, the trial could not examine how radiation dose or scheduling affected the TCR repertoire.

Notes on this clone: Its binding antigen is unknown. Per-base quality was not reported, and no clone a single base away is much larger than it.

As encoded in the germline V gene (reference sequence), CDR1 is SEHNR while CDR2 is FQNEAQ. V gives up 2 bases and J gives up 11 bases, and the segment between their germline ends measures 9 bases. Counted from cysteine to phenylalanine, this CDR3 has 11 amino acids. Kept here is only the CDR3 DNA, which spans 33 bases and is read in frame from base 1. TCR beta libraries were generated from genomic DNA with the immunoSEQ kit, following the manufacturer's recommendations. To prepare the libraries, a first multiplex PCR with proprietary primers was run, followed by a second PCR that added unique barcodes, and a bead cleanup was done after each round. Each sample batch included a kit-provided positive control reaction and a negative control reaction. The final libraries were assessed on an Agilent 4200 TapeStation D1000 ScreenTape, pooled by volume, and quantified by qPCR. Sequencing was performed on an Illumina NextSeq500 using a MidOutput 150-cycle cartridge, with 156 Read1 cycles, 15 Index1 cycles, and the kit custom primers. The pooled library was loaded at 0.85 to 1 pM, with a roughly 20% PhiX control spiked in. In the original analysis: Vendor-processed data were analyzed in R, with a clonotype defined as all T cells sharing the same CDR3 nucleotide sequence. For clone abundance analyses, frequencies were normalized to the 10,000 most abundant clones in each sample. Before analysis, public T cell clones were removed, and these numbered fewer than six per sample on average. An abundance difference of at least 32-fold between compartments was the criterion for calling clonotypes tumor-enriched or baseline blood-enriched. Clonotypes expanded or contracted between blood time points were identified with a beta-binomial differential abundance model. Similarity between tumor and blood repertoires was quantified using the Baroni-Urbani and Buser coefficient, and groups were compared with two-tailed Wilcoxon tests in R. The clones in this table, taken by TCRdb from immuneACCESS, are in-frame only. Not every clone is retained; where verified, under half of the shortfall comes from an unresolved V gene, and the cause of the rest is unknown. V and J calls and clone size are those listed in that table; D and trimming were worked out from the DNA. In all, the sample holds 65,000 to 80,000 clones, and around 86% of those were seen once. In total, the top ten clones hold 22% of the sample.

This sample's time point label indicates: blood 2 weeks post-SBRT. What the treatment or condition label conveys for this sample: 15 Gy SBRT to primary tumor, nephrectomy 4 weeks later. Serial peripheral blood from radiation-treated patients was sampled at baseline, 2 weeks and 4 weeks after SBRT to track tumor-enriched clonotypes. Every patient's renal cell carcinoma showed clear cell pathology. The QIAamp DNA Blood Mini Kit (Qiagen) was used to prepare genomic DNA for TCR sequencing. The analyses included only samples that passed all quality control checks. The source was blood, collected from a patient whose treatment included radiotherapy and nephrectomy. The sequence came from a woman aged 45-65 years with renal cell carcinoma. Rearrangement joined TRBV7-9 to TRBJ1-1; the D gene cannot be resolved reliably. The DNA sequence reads TGTGCCAGCAGCTTACCAGAGGCCGCTTTCTTT. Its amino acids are CASSLPEAAFF.